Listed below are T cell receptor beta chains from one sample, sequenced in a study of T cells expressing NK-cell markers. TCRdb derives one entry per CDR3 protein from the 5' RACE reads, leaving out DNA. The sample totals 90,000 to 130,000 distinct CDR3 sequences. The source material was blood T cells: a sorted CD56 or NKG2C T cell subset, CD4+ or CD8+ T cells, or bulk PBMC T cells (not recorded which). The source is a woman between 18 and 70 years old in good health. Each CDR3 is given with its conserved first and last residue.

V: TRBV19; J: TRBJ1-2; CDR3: CASSWRTNYGYTF
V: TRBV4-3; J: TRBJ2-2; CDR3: CASSQVITGELFF
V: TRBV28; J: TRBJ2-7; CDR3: CASTLAGGAYEQYF
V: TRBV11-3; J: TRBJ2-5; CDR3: CASSLVYPALALGETQYF
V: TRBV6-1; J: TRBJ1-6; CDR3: CASSVNSGSPLHF
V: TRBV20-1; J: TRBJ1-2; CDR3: CSARDMDGYTF
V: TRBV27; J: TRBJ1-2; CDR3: CASSWTHPTGSDGYTF
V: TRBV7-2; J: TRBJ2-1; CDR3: CASSNPGNEQFF
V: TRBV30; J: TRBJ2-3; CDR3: CAWEGLATDTQYF
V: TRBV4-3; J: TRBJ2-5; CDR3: CASSQDLRAQETQYF
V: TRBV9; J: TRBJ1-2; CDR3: CASRPGQLNYGYTF
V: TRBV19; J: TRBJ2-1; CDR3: CASKDQRGGYNEQFF
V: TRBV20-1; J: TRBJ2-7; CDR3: CSARGRGVRSYEQYF
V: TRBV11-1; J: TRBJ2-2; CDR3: CASSTGTSGSRFNAGELFF
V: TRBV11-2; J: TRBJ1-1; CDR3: CASSKTEVTEAFF
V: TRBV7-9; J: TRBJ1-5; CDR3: CASSLGEYSNQPQHF
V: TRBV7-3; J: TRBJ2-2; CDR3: CASSPGLARTGELFF
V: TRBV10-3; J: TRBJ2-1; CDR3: CAISEFDREANEQFF
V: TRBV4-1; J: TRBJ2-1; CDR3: CASSQEAGEYNEQFF
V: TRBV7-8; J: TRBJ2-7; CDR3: CASRIKAGGPNEQYF
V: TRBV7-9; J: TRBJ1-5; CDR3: CASTQGNNQPQHF
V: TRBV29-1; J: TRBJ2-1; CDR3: CSELTREGGEQFF
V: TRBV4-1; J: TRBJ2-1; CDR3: CASSLGLAGGRYNEQFF
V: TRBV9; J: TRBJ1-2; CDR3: CASSVAKVGGYGYTF
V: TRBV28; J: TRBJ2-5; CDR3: CASSFEQETQYF
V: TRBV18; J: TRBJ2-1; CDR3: CASSPRTSGGEDNEQFF
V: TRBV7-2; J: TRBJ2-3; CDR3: CASSISGVFTDTQYF
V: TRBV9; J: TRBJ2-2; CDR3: CASSVGEILGELFF
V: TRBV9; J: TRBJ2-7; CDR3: CASSVSGTAYEQYF
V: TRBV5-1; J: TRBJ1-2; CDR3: CASSLDRGLGYTF
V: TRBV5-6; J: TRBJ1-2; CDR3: CASTTGSGVGLYGYTF
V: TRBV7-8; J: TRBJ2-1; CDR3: CASSSPTSAYNEQFF
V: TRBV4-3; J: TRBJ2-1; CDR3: CASSQPTGLAGVSYEQFF
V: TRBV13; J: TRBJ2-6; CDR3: CASSLDSGPSSGANVLTF
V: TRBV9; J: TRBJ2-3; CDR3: CASSFGGLAGGTDTQYF
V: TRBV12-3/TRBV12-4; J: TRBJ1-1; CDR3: CASSLVPGAEAFF
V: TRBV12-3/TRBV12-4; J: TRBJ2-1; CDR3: CASSFGAYNEQFF
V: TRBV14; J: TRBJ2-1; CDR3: CASSQVLADNEQFF
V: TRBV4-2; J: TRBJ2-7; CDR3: CASSQALALEQYF
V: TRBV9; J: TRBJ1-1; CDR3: CASSVAPDRLNTEAFF
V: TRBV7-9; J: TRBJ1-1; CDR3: CASSLTSSTEAFF
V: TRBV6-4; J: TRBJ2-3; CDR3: CASSRSSGMTDTQYF
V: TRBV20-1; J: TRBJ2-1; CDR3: CRVAGGPYNEQFF
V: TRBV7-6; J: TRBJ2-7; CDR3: CASSGLAGGHEQYF
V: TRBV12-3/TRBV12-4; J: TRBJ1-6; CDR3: CASSRQGYNSPLHF
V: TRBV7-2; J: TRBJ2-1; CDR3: CASSLAGGRGYNEQFF
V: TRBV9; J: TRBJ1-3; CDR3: CASSAAGTGNTIYF
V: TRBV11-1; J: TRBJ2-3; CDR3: CASSFYHSTSGRSASTDTQYF
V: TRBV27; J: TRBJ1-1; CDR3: CASSLEGEAFF
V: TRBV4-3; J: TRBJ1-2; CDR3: CASSQDQSGAAGYTF
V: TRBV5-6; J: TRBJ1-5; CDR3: CASSLGTQPQHF
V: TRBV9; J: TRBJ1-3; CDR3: CASSGGDGNTIYF
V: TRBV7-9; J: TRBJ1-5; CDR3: CASSLAQSGMGQPQHF
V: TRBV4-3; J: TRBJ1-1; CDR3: CASSRNRGTEAFF
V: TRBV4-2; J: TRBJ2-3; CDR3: CASSPKRGTSGDTDTQYF